A selection of T cell receptor beta chains follows, all from one sample in a study of technical replicates of blood from four donors. Some clones are missing from TCRdb's copy, which holds only in-frame ones; the method was immunoSEQ multiplex PCR. Of under 85,000 clones in the sample, 97% were seen once. Sequences were obtained from T cells isolated from PBMCs. Receptors originate from a human donor in good health. Both conserved end residues are part of each CDR3. The order of the fields is J gene, V gene, CDR3 protein.

>TRBJ2-7|TRBV28
CASRRAAISYEQYF
>TRBJ1-5|TRBV28
CASNNNQGGGNQPQHF
>TRBJ1-2|TRBV5-1
CASSLEGARGYTF
>TRBJ1-5|TRBV28
CATRTVSNQPQHF
>TRBJ1-1|TRBV11-2
CASSFTGVGAEAFF
>TRBJ1-3|TRBV5-1
CASSSDRRIAGNTIYF
>TRBJ1-2|TRBV5-1
CASSPGQGRDYGYTF
>TRBJ1-1|TRBV19
CASSISSLDRGRTEAFF
>TRBJ1-5|TRBV5-6
CASSLVGASQPQHF
>TRBJ2-3|TRBV5-8
CASSLRLAGGVDTQYF
>TRBJ2-4|TRBV9
CASSVAGGSIQYF
>TRBJ2-2|TRBV6-1
CASRASGGAPGELFF
>TRBJ1-6|TRBV2
CAIRPTGTSPLHF
>TRBJ2-1|TRBV11-2
CASSLGVAGSNEQFF
>TRBJ2-3|TRBV7-2
CASSSGTSGTDTQYF
>TRBJ2-1|TRBV7-8
CASSLERTGSLGNEQFF
>TRBJ2-7|TRBV7-9
CASSRPGLAGDTYEQYF
>TRBJ1-1|TRBV7-9
CASSRDRGDTEAFF
>TRBJ2-3|TRBV9
CASTGPGQSTDTQYF
>TRBJ1-1|TRBV11-2
CASSPTGKAFF
>TRBJ2-7|TRBV11-3
CASSFVGGDHEQYF
>TRBJ1-3|TRBV13
CASSSVQESGNTIYF
>TRBJ1-5|TRBV27
CASMTGAYYSNQPQHF
>TRBJ2-3|TRBV7-9
CASSLEASGGTLGGQYF
>TRBJ2-3|TRBV7-2
CASSLVFRDTQYF
>TRBJ2-3|TRBV7-6
CASSLSEPMGGTDTQYF
>TRBJ2-1|TRBV7-9
CASSLVRQGSYNEQFF
>TRBJ1-5|TRBV18
CASRSTEPAQPQHF
>TRBJ2-5|TRBV28
CASSLRRGPYQETQYF
>TRBJ1-2|TRBV9
CASSINRGDGYTF